In its sample, the clone carrying this T cell receptor (beta chain) was seen many times. The V gene end was trimmed by 0 bases and the J gene end by 3 bases; junction bases not matched to a gene: 6. This CDR3 contains 16 residues. Germline CDR1 and CDR2: LGHNA and YSLEER. The data belong to a study of blood T cell repertoires in COVID-19. Study summary: Sites across the United States, Italy and Spain contributed samples from acute and convalescent COVID-19. Nucleic acid was either cDNA or gDNA, and it came from T cells, B-cell-depleted T cells, or PBMCs.

Profiled with immunoSEQ multiplex PCR; TCRdb holds only in-frame clones, not every one. The sample records 110,000 to 150,000 clones, about 83% being singletons. The TCR was taken from a human donor in a cohort sampled during active COVID-19. This sequence joins TRBV4-3 and TRBJ2-7, with 9 bases fitting TRBD1. Sequenced: peripheral blood. CDR3 sequence reads: CASSQDYRGLVYEQYF. CDR3 coding DNA: TGCGCCAGCAGCCAAGACTACAGGGGGCTAGTCTACGAGCAGTACTTC.